These 10 T cell receptor beta chains originate from one sample sequenced in a study of cytomegalovirus exposure and HLA in healthy donors. Primers for the PCR totalled 60 Vbeta and 13 Jbeta. Data came from immunoSEQ multiplex PCR; TCRdb stores just in-frame clones and leaves some out. This table holds more than 150,000 clones, about three quarters found once. Sequences were obtained from PBMCs. The source of these receptors is a man aged 18 to 30 in good health and CMV-seronegative.

The chain has TRBV15 and TRBJ1-1, with a possible D match to TRBD1 (6 bases). The V end lost 1 base, the J end lost 4 bases, and 10 bases lay between the germline ends. The CDR3 totals 14 residues. Germline V lookup: CDR1 LNHNV, CDR2 YYDKDF (reference sequence). CDR3 protein: CATSRVGASTEAFF. The CDR3 DNA reads TGTGCCACCAGCAGAGTGGGGGCTTCCACTGAAGCTTTCTTT.

This clone was counted a few times. The chain is built from TRBV5-4 and TRBJ2-7, with D perhaps matching TRBD2 (6 bases). Germline loops: CDR1 SGHNT, CDR2 YYREEE (reference sequence). Trimming removed 4 bases at V and 0 bases at J, with 8 bases between. This CDR3 region has 13 residues. The CDR3 here is CASSAGPSYEQYF. Here the CDR3 DNA reads TGTGCCAGCAGCGCGGGACCCTCCTACGAGCAGTACTTC.

The chain carries TRBV7-8 and TRBJ1-2, with 10 bases fitting TRBD1. CDR1 SGHVS and CDR2 FQNEAQ come from the germline V gene. CDR3 size: 15 residues. J gave up 7 bases and V 5 bases, and 10 bases lay outside the gene matches. The CDR3 DNA sequence: TGTGCCAGCAGCCAAGGACAGGGGGTTGATCGTGGCTACACCTTC. Its translation is CASSQGQGVDRGYTF.

This clone was recorded a few times. V and J are TRBV2 and TRBJ2-5; D may be TRBD2 (5 bases). This CDR3 region has 16 residues. The V end lost 3 bases, the J end lost 6 bases, and 20 bases lay between the germline ends. The germline V gene encodes CDR1 SNHLY and CDR2 FYNNEI. The CDR3 region is CASSDQRGSLGQTQYF. DNA for the CDR3: TGTGCCAGCAGTGACCAGAGAGGGTCCCTGGGCCAGACCCAGTACTTC.

The chain has TRBV6-5 and TRBJ2-7; D not resolved. CDR1 and CDR2 (germline): MNHEY, SVGAGI. V lost 6 bases and J lost 4, with 16 bases in between. CDR3 length: 14 residues. Here the CDR3 reads CASSPHQYGYEQYF. The CDR3 DNA reads TGTGCCAGCAGCCCCCATCAATACGGGTACGAGCAGTACTTC.

Regarding this clone: Its ends do not fully match the called genes, so a read error is possible. The V call is TRBV7-9, the J call TRBJ1-2, with 11 bases matching TRBD1. CDR1 and CDR2 from the germline V gene are SEHNR and FQNEAQ (reference sequence). There are 16 residues in the CDR3. CDR3 protein: CSSSLGGTGGSYGYTF. For the CDR3, the DNA is TGTTCCAGCAGCTTAGGGGGGACAGGGGGATCTTATGGCTACACCTTC.

This chain links TRBV6-6 with TRBJ2-1; maybe TRBD2 (6 bases). V lost 6 bases to trimming and J lost 9 bases, with 9 bases between them. The CDR3 spans 11 residues. CDR1 MNHNY and CDR2 SVGAGI come from the germline V gene (reference sequence). CDR3 region: CASSSEGEQFF. The CDR3 DNA is TGTGCCAGCAGCTCGGAGGGTGAGCAGTTCTTC.

The chain recombines TRBV19 with TRBJ1-3; D gene uncertain. CDR1 is LNHDA, CDR2 SQIVND, per germline (reference sequence). This CDR3 has 15 amino acids. Trimming removed 9 bases from V and 0 bases from J, with 15 bases in between. The DNA of the CDR3 is TGTGCCAGCGCTGACTCCGGAAACTCTGGAAACACCATATATTTT. This encodes CASADSGNSGNTIYF.

V and J are TRBV29-1 and TRBJ2-5; possible D gene TRBD1, 5 bases. The DNA end lines up better with TRBJ2-7; the J call may be wrong. The germline gives CDR1 SQVTM, CDR2 ANQGSEA. This CDR3 comprises 12 residues. CDR3 coding DNA: TGCAGCATCCGCCAGGGTTTCTACGAGCAGTACTTC. It codes for CSIRQGFYEQYF.

V and J are TRBV7-2 and TRBJ1-2; 9 bases match TRBD1. J gave up 4 bases and V 1 base, and 4 bases lay outside the gene matches. CDR1 and CDR2 from the germline V gene are SGHTA and FQGNSA. The length of the CDR3 is 15 residues. CDR3 region: CASSLGQGVPYGYTF. The CDR3 region has the DNA TGTGCCAGCAGCTTAGGACAGGGGGTACCCTATGGCTACACCTTC. Looking up the rest from reference TRBV7-2 and TRBJ1-2 gives the full variable domain: GAGVSQSPSNKVTEKGKDVELRCDPISGHTALYWYRQSLGQGLEFLIYFQGNSAPDKSGLPSDRFSAERTGGSVSTLTIQRTQQEDSAVYLCASSLGQGVPYGYTFGSGTRLTVV.